Shown below are 12 T cell receptor beta chains from a single sample sequenced in a study of blood T cell repertoires in COVID-19. The repertoire was sequenced with immunoSEQ multiplex PCR; TCRdb's copy has only in-frame clones and lacks some. The table shows around 120,000 clones, with 65% to 90% occurring only once. The sample comprised PBMCs or T cells enriched from blood (not recorded which). These receptors were collected from a woman in her 50s who had recovered from COVID-19.

The J gene is TRBJ1-3, the V gene TRBV6-6, with D possibly TRBD1 on 6 matching bases. CDR1 and CDR2 (germline): MNHNY, SVGAGI (reference sequence). Trimming shortened V by 4 bases and J by 0 bases, and 13 bases separated the two germline ends. The CDR3 has 16 amino acids. In DNA, the CDR3 is TGTGCCAGCAGTTCAGGGGAGTACCGCTCTGGAAACACCATATATTTT. Translating gives CASSSGEYRSGNTIYF.

The chain employs TRBV9 and TRBJ2-1; a weak D match, TRBD2 (6 bases). The V and J ends lost 1 base and 12 bases respectively, with 23 bases between them. The CDR3 spans 16 residues. Germline V CDR1 and CDR2: SGDLS, YYNGEE. For the CDR3, the DNA is TGTGCCAGCAGCGTAAGTCGGTCCCACGCGCCCGGGGGGCAGTTCTTC. Encoded protein: CASSVSRSHAPGGQFF. Full variable domain (remainder filled in from reference TRBV9 and TRBJ2-1): DSGVTQTPKHLITATGQRVTLRCSPRSGDLSVYWYQQSLDQGLQFLIQYYNGEERAKGNILERFSAQQFPDLHSELNLSSLELGDSALYFCASSVSRSHAPGGQFFGPGTRLTVL.

The V gene is TRBV5-1, the J gene TRBJ1-5; 9 bases agree with TRBD1. Trimming took 2 bases from V and 2 from J; bases not matched to a gene: 2. This CDR3 is 15 amino acids long. The germline V gene encodes CDR1 SGHRS and CDR2 YFSETQ. The CDR3 spells CASSFTGGGNQPQHF. The CDR3 DNA reads TGCGCCAGCAGCTTCACAGGGGGCGGCAATCAGCCCCAGCATTTT. Full variable domain (remainder filled in from reference TRBV5-1 and TRBJ1-5): KAGVTQTPRYLIKTRGQQVTLSCSPISGHRSVSWYQQTPGQGLQFLFEYFSETQRNKGNFPGRFSGRQFSNSRSEMNVSTLELGDSALYLCASSFTGGGNQPQHFGDGTRLSIL.

This chain connects TRBV19 to TRBJ1-5, with D possibly being TRBD1 (5 bases). Trimming shortened V by 5 bases and J by 0 bases, and 17 bases separated the two germline ends. CDR1 is LNHDA and CDR2 is SQIVND in the germline V gene (reference sequence). The CDR3 loop spans 17 amino acids. The DNA of the CDR3 is TGTGCCAGTAGTTCCACCCTGGTGACAGCTAGCAATCAGCCCCAGCATTTT. Amino acid sequence: CASSSTLVTASNQPQHF.

This clone was seen a few times. The chain has TRBV25-1 and TRBJ1-1, with 8 nucleotides matching TRBD1. Germline CDR1 MGHDK, CDR2 SYGVNS. J lost 3 bases, V lost 7 bases, and 4 bases had no gene match. The CDR3 contains 13 residues. The CDR3 loop reads CASIQGGHTEAFF. As DNA, the CDR3 is TGTGCCAGCATACAGGGGGGGCACACTGAAGCTTTCTTT.

The rearrangement uses TRBV18 and TRBJ2-7, with TRBD1 identical over 7 bases. Per germline, CDR1 KGHSH and CDR2 LQKENI. This CDR3 spans 17 amino acids. V trimming: 3 bases; J trimming: 3 bases; junction bases outside the gene matches: 14. The CDR3 bases are TGTGCCAGCTCACCTCCGGCTGGACGGACAGGCGGCTACGAGCAGTACTTC. This codes for CASSPPAGRTGGYEQYF.

This CDR3 reads CAINPEENSPLHF. CDR3 bases: TGTGCCATCAACCCAGAGGAAAATTCACCCCTCCACTTT. The chain uses TRBV10-3 and TRBJ1-6; D is unclear. Germline V gene data show CDR1 as ENHRY and CDR2 as SYGVKD. The CDR3 runs 13 residues. Trimming shortened V by 7 bases and J by 7 bases, and 11 bases separated the two germline ends.

The chain couples TRBV5-1 to TRBJ2-7, with 7 bases aligning to TRBD2. The trim removed 0 bases at V and 6 bases at J, leaving 18 bases unmatched. This CDR3 region has 18 residues. Germline CDR1 SGHRS, CDR2 YFSETQ. The CDR3 sequence is CASSLAIRREPKRIEQYF. The CDR3 nucleotides are TGCGCCAGCAGCTTGGCAATCAGGCGGGAGCCAAAAAGAATCGAGCAGTACTTC.

Note on this clone: Sequence at one end of the junction differs from germline and may be a read error. The chain is built from TRBV7-7 and TRBJ1-3; D may be TRBD1 (6 bases). In germline, CDR1 is SSHAT, CDR2 FNYEAQ (reference sequence). This CDR3 has 15 amino acids. CDR3 bases: TGTGCTAGCAGCTTGATGCAGGGGAGCGGAAACACCATATATTTT. As protein: CASSLMQGSGNTIYF.

The chain carries TRBV7-9 and TRBJ1-6; D remains ambiguous. Germline-derived CDR1 and CDR2 are SEHNR and FQNEAQ (reference sequence). The CDR3 sequence is 16 residues long. V gave up 6 bases and J gave up 8 bases, with 20 bases separating them. The CDR3 region has the DNA TGTGCCAGCAGTTACGACCCGGGAAAGAAGGATTCACCCCTCCACTTT. This codes for CASSYDPGKKDSPLHF.

V gene TRBV19 combines with J gene TRBJ1-4; TRBD1 aligns across 10 bases. Germline CDR1 LNHDA, CDR2 SQIVND (reference sequence). The CDR3 totals 15 residues. The V gene end was trimmed by 5 bases and the J gene end by 7 bases; junction bases not matched to a gene: 7. The CDR3 reads CASSVTGTGVEKLFF. In DNA, the CDR3 is TGTGCCAGTAGTGTCACCGGGACAGGGGTTGAAAAACTGTTTTTT.

This clone has just a few counts. The chain employs TRBV11-2 and TRBJ1-1, with TRBD1 matching 8 bases. Germline V CDR1 and CDR2: SGHAT, FQNNGV. Trimming at V came to 1 base and at J to 5 bases, leaving 12 bases not matched to a gene. This CDR3 has 17 amino acids. The CDR3 loop is CASSLGRSGQGATEAFF. As DNA, the CDR3 is TGTGCCAGCAGCTTAGGTAGGAGCGGGCAGGGGGCAACTGAAGCTTTCTTT.